What follows are 12 T cell receptor beta chains derived from one specimen sequenced in a study of T cell clonotyping in hematopoietic cell transplantation. Assay: immunoSEQ multiplex PCR; the TCRdb copy retains only in-frame clones and omits some. The sample shows tens of thousands of clones, roughly 96% of them seen only once. Sequencing was done on a sample of peripheral blood mononuclear cells. These receptor sequences come from a man aged 25-40 years in good health. Some clones in this sample may be carry-over from other donors' samples.

This chain uses TRBV6-5 with TRBJ2-3; 7 positions agree with TRBD2. Losses at the gene ends were 3 bases for V and 1 base for J; bases not matched to a gene: 7. The CDR3 has 16 amino acids. In germline, CDR1 is MNHEY, CDR2 SVGAGI. The chain's CDR3 is CASSYGRGGGTDTQYF. In DNA form, the CDR3 reads TGTGCCAGCAGTTATGGGCGTGGGGGGGGCACAGATACGCAGTATTTT.

V is TRBV6-4 and J is TRBJ1-1; TRBD1 is a possible D gene (5 bases). The germline V gene has CDR1 MRHNA and CDR2 SNTAGT. The CDR3 totals 14 residues. V was trimmed by 0 bases and J by 14 bases, leaving 19 bases between them. The CDR3 region has the DNA TGTGCCAGCAGTGACTCTTCCCTTGGGGGGGAGATGTTCTTT. This translates into CASSDSSLGGEMFF.

The chain is built from TRBV5-8 and TRBJ2-1; 7 bases are a match to TRBD2. CDR3 length: 18 residues. The germline gives CDR1 SGHTS, CDR2 YDEGEE. The J segment lost 7 bases and the V segment lost 1 base, leaving 17 bases of the junction unmatched. For the CDR3, the DNA is TGTGCCAGCAGCTTGATTCGGGGGGAGGACTTAAGAAGTAATGAGCAGTTCTTC. Translating it yields CASSLIRGEDLRSNEQFF.

The chain combines TRBV2 with TRBJ1-2, with D unclear. This CDR3 contains 17 residues. Germline V gene lookup returns CDR1 SNHLY and CDR2 FYNNEI. Trimming took 3 bases from V and 4 from J, leaving 21 bases between them. The DNA of the CDR3 is TGTGCCAGCAGTGATGCCCCGACACCCGAAGGATTCTATGGCTACACCTTC. It translates to CASSDAPTPEGFYGYTF.

This rearrangement joins TRBV4-1 to TRBJ2-1; D gene uncertain. Trimming left V 0 bases short and J 8 bases short, with 5 bases between. Looked up from germline, CDR1 is MGHRA and CDR2 is YSYEKL. There are 12 residues in the CDR3. The DNA for the CDR3 is TGCGCCAGCAGCCAAGAATTACATGAGCAGTTCTTC. This encodes CASSQELHEQFF.

The rearrangement uses TRBV2 and TRBJ2-1; TRBD1 matches at 9 bases. The CDR3 has 15 amino acids. CDR1 is SNHLY, CDR2 FYNNEI, per germline. Trimming took 8 bases from V and 8 from J; bases not matched to a gene: 13. CDR3 nucleotide sequence: TGTGCCAGCGACCCCGGGACAGGGTCAAAGCATGAGCAGTTCTTC. As protein: CASDPGTGSKHEQFF.

The chain combines TRBV7-2 with TRBJ2-7; 13 positions match TRBD2. The CDR3 is 17 residues long. Germline V CDR1 and CDR2: SGHTA, FQGNSA. Germline trimming cut 5 bases from V and 5 bases from J; bases unmatched to any gene: 12. The CDR3 region has the DNA TGTGCCAGCAGCGCCAGGACTAGCGGGAGAATAGGGAACGAGCAGTACTTC. Its translation: CASSARTSGRIGNEQYF. The whole variable domain, filled in from reference TRBV7-2 and TRBJ2-7, reads GAGVSQSPSNKVTEKGKDVELRCDPISGHTALYWYRQSLGQGLEFLIYFQGNSAPDKSGLPSDRFSAERTGGSVSTLTIQRTQQEDSAVYLCASSARTSGRIGNEQYFGPGTRLTVT.

The V gene is TRBV6-1, the J gene TRBJ2-4; 8 bases fit TRBD2. Germline trimming cut 4 bases from V and 7 bases from J; bases unmatched to any gene: 15. The CDR3 covers 17 residues. CDR1 MNHNS and CDR2 SASEGT come from the germline V gene. The CDR3, as DNA: TGTGCCAGCAGTGGTACGAGCAACGGGGGGGCCGGGAACATTCAGTACTTC. Translating gives CASSGTSNGGAGNIQYF.

This chain joins TRBV6-5 and TRBJ1-3, with 7 bases identical to TRBD1. The CDR3 is 15 residues long. V trimming: 6 bases; J trimming: 2 bases; junction bases outside the gene matches: 7. Per the germline V gene, CDR1 is MNHEY and CDR2 is SVGAGI. CDR3 amino acids: CASRGRQGTGNTIYF. CDR3 bases: TGTGCCAGCAGGGGTAGACAGGGCACTGGAAACACCATATATTTT.

V usage is TRBV6-1 and J usage is TRBJ2-3; no clear D gene. Germline-derived CDR1 and CDR2 are MNHNS and SASEGT. The CDR3 length is 12 residues. The germline V and J ends were trimmed by 5 bases and 4 bases, with 7 bases remaining between them. This CDR3 is CASSPRADTQYF. CDR3 bases: TGTGCCAGCAGTCCGCGAGCAGATACGCAGTATTTT.

This rearrangement joins TRBV14 to TRBJ2-7, with TRBD1 identical over 7 bases. V trimming: 1 base; J trimming: 3 bases; junction bases outside the gene matches: 9. Germline V gene data show CDR1 as SGHDN and CDR2 as FVKESK. The CDR3 covers 16 residues. Here the CDR3 reads CASSQGIVGGGYEQYF. CDR3 coding DNA: TGTGCCAGCAGCCAAGGGATAGTAGGGGGCGGCTACGAGCAGTACTTC. Together with reference TRBV14 and TRBJ2-7, the CDR3 gives the full variable domain: EAGVTQFPSHSVIEKGQTVTLRCDPISGHDNLYWYRRVMGKEIKFLLHFVKESKQDESGMPNNRFLAERTGGTYSTLKVQPAELEDSGVYFCASSQGIVGGGYEQYFGPGTRLTVT.

J is TRBJ2-5 and V is TRBV6-6; D call uncertain. There are 16 residues in the CDR3. V gave up 6 bases and J gave up 1 base, with 18 bases separating them. Germline loops: CDR1 MNHNY, CDR2 SVGAGI (reference sequence). CDR3 amino acids: CASSASRPSPQETQYF. DNA for the CDR3: TGTGCCAGCAGCGCCTCCCGTCCCTCGCCCCAAGAGACCCAGTACTTC.